This TCR beta chain was captured by sequencing in a study of cytomegalovirus exposure and HLA in healthy donors. The study, taken as a whole, reports: Later analysis showed TCR association rates varying by HLA locus, highest for DRB1 and lowest for HLA-C.

On this clone: Its cognate antigen is unknown.

The PCR employed 60 Vbeta primers together with 13 Jbeta primers. The data were produced by immunoSEQ multiplex PCR, yet TCRdb's version contains in-frame clones alone and is incomplete. The sample carries roughly 150,000 clones, about three quarters recorded once. Germline CDR1 is MNHNS and CDR2 is SASEGT. The CDR3 sequence is 11 residues long. V lost 4 bases and J lost 2, with 3 bases in between. The clonotype comes from a male donor in good health and CMV-seronegative. The V and J genes are TRBV6-1 and TRBJ2-7; D is uncertain. The specimen sequenced was PBMCs. The CDR3 region is CASSAAYEQYF. CDR3 nucleotides: TGTGCCAGCAGTGCGGCCTACGAGCAGTACTTC.